This T cell receptor beta chain derives from a study of shared clonotypes between healthy human individuals. General study points: Researchers found naive subsets generally carried larger estimated richness than memory subsets. A reduction in generation probabilities was seen for non-shared clonotypes relative to those shared by all four donors.

The assay was immunoSEQ multiplex PCR, and TCRdb's table has in-frame clones only and misses some. The profile shows about 1,800,000 clones, over 85% of them singletons. The germline V gene has CDR1 SGHTA and CDR2 FQGNSA. V was pared by 1 base and J by 4 bases, with 13 bases between. The CDR3 extends over 15 amino acids. The naive CD8 population came from CD45RO-negative cells selected for CCR7, without terminally differentiated effector memory CD45RA+ cells. Every contributor of samples was a Caucasian grown-up residing in Nashville, Tennessee. As concerns this clone: No antigen is known for it.

The TCR was taken from a young man in good health. This chain uses TRBV7-2 with TRBJ1-2, with a weak D call TRBD1 (5 bases). The sample comprised naive CD8+ T cells sorted from blood. CDR3 sequence reads: CASSLDPGRVYGYTF. CDR3 nucleotides: TGTGCCAGCAGCTTAGATCCAGGGAGGGTCTATGGCTACACCTTC.